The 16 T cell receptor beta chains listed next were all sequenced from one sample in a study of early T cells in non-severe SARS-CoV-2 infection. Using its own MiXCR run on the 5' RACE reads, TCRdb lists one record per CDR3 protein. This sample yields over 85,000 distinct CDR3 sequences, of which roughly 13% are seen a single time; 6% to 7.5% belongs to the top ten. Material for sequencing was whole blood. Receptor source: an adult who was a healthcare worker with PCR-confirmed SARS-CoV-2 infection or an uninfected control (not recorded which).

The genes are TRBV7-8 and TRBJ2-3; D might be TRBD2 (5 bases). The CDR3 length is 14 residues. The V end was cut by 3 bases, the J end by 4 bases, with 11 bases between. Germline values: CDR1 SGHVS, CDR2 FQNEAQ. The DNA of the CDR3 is TGTGCCAGCAGCTTTGAACTAGAGTCAGATACGCAGTATTTT. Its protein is CASSFELESDTQYF.

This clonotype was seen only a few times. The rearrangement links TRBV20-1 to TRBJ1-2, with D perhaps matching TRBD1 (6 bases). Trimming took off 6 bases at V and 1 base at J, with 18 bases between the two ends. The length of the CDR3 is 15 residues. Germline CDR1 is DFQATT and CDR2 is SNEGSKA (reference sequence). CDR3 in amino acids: CSALPQGTNNYGYTF. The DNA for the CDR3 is TGCAGTGCCCTCCCCCAGGGGACGAATAACTATGGCTACACCTTC.

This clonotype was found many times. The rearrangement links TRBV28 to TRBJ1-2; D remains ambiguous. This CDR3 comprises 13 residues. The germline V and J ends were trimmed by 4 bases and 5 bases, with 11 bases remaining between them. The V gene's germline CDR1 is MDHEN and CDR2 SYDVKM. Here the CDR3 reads CASSSPLLYGYTF. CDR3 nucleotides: TGTGCCAGCAGTTCCCCCCTCCTTTATGGCTACACCTTC.

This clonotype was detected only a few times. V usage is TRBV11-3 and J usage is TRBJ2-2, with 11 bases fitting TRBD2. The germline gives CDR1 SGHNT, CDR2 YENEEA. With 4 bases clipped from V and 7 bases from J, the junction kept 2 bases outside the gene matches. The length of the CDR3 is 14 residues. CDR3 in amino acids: CASSSLAGGGELFF. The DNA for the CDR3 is TGTGCCAGCAGCTCCCTAGCGGGAGGCGGGGAGCTGTTTTTT.

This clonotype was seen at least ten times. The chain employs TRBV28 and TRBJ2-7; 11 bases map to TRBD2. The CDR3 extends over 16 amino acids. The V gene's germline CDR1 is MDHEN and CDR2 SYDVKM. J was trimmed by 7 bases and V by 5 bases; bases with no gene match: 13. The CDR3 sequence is CASSVTSGNPPGEQYF. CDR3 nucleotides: TGTGCCAGCAGTGTGACTAGCGGGAACCCCCCGGGTGAGCAGTACTTC. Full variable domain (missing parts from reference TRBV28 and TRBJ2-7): DVKVTQSSRYLVKRTGEKVFLECVQDMDHENMFWYRQDPGLGLRLIYFSYDVKMKEKGDIPEGYSVSREKKERFSLILESASTNQTSMYLCASSVTSGNPPGEQYFGPGTRLTVT.

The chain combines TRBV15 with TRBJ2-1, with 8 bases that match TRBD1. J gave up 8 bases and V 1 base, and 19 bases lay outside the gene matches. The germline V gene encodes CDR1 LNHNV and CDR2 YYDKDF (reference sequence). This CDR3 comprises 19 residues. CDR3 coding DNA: TGTGCCACCAGCAGAGTCTACCTCCATCGCCCGGGACAGGTCTATGAGCAGTTCTTC. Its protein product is CATSRVYLHRPGQVYEQFF.

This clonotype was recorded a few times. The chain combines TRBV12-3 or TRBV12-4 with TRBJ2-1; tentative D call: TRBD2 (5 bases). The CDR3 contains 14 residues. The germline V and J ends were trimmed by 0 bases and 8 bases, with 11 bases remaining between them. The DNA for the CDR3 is TGTGCCAGCAGTTTAGCGGAAAAACTAGATGAGCAGTTCTTC. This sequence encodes CASSLAEKLDEQFF.

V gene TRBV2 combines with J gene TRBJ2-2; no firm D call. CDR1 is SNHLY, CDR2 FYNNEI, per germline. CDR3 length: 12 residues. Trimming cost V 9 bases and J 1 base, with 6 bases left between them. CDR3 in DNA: TGTGCCAGAGGGAAGAACACCGGGGAGCTGTTTTTT. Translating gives CARGKNTGELFF.

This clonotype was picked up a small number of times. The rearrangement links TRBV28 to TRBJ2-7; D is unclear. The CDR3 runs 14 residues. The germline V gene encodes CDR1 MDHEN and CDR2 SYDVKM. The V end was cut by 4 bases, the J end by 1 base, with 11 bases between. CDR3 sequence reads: CASSWRTPSYEQYF. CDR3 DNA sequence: TGTGCCAGCAGTTGGCGGACCCCGTCCTACGAGCAGTACTTC.

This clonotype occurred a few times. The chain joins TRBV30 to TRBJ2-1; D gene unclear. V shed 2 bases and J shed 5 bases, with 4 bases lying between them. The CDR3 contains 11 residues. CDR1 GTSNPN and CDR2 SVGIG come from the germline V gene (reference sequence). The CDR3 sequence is CAWSYDNEQFF. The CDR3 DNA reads TGTGCCTGGAGTTATGACAATGAGCAGTTCTTC.

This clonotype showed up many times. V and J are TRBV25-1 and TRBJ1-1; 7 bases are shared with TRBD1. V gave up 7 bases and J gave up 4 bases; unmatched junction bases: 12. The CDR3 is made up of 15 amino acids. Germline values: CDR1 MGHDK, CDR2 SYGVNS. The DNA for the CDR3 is TGTGCCAGCAAGGAGGGGGCGCGACACAGCACTGAAGCTTTCTTT. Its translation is CASKEGARHSTEAFF.

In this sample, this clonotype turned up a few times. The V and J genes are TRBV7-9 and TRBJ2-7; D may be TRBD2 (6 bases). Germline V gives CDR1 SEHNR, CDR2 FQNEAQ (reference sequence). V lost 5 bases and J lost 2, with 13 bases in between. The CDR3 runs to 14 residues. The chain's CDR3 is CASSGPSDAYEQYF. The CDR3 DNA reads TGTGCCAGCAGCGGACCTAGCGATGCCTACGAGCAGTACTTC.

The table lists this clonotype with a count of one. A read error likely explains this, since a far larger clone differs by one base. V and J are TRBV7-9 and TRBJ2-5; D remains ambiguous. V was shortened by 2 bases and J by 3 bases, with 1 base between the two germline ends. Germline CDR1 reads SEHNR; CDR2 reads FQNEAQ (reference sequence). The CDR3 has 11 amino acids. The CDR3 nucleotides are TGTGCCAGCAGCTTAAAAGAGACCCAGTACTTC. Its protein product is CASSLKETQYF.

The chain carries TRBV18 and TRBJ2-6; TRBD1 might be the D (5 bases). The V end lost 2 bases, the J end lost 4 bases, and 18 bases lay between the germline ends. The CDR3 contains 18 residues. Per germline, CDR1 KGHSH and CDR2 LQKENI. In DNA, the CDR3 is TGTGCCAGCTCACCAGGGGCCCGGACACGGGCAGGGGCCAACGTCCTGACTTTC. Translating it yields CASSPGARTRAGANVLTF. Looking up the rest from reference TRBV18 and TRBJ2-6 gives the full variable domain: NAGVMQNPRHLVRRRGQEARLRCSPMKGHSHVYWYRQLPEEGLKFMVYLQKENIIDESGMPKERFSAEFPKEGPSILRIQQVVRGDSAAYFCASSPGARTRAGANVLTFGAGSRLTVL.

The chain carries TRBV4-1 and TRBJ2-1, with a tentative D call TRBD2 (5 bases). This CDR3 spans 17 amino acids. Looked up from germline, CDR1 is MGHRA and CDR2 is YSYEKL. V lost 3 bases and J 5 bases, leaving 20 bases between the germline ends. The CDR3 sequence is CASSQPRHETTHNEQFF. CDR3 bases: TGCGCCAGCAGCCAGCCCCGGCACGAGACTACGCACAATGAGCAGTTCTTC.

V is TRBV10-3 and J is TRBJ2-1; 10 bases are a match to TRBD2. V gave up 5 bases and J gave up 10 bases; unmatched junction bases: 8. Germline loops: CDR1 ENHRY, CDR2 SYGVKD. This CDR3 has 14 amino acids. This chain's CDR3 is CAISRLAGSREQFF. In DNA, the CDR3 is TGTGCCATCAGTCGACTAGCGGGCAGTCGGGAGCAGTTCTTC.